Listed below are T cell receptor beta chains from one sample, sequenced in a study of blood T cell repertoires in COVID-19. The repertoire was sequenced with immunoSEQ multiplex PCR; TCRdb's copy has only in-frame clones and lacks some. The sample comprises about 330,000 clones, approximately 82% of which are singletons, and roughly 1.2% rests with the top ten. The sequencing input was peripheral blood. These receptors originate from a woman in her fifties or sixties with acute or convalescent COVID-19. Both conserved end residues are part of each CDR3. A D gene is named only where the DNA matches it firmly. Size values are once, few and many counts, or a class for expanded clones, and some rows have none.

d_gene	v_gene	j_gene	abundance	CDR3aa	CDR3nt
NA	TRBV2	TRBJ2-4	NA	CASSGEPKNIQYF	TGTGCCAGCAGTGGAGAACCCAAAAACATTCAGTACTTC
NA	TRBV10-3	TRBJ2-3	NA	CAISLDGVADTQYF	TGTGCCATCAGCTTGGACGGGGTGGCAGATACGCAGTATTTT
NA	TRBV7-9	TRBJ1-1	once	CASSINSEAFF	TGTGCCAGCAGTATTAATTCTGAAGCTTTCTTT
NA	TRBV11-2	TRBJ1-2	NA	CASSASGEGHDGYTF	TGTGCCAGCAGCGCCTCAGGGGAAGGGCATGATGGCTACACCTTC
NA	TRBV7-2	TRBJ1-2	once	CASSLGAISNYGYTF	TGTGCCAGCAGCTTAGGGGCCATTTCTAACTATGGCTACACCTTC
TRBD1	TRBV19	TRBJ1-2	NA	CASSTRRQGKDYGYTF	TGTGCCAGTAGTACCCGCCGACAGGGCAAAGACTATGGCTACACCTTC
TRBD1	TRBV5-1	TRBJ1-5	once	CASSPETGVPQHF	TGCGCCAGCAGCCCGGAGACAGGGGTGCCCCAGCATTTT
TRBD1	TRBV5-4	TRBJ2-7	NA	CASSLPAGGDYEQYF	TGTGCCAGCAGCTTGCCAGCAGGGGGCGACTACGAGCAGTACTTC
NA	TRBV10-3	TRBJ2-3	NA	CAISDLQGDTQYF	TGTGCCATCAGTGACCTTCAGGGAGATACGCAGTATTTT
NA	TRBV21-1	TRBJ1-2	few	CAPFKVGADEPVNYGYTF	TGTGCTCCTTTTAAAGTGGGGGCTGACGAACCGGTTAACTATGGCTACACCTTC
TRBD1	TRBV5-1	TRBJ2-1	NA	CASRSGTASNEQFF	TGCGCCAGCAGATCGGGGACAGCTTCCAATGAGCAGTTCTTC
TRBD2	TRBV6-1	TRBJ2-3	NA	CASREASGRGRTDTQYF	TGTGCCAGCAGAGAAGCTAGCGGGAGAGGTAGGACAGATACGCAGTATTTT
TRBD2	TRBV6-5	TRBJ2-5	NA	CASSYVDGGGLKTQYF	TGTGCCAGCAGTTACGTTGATGGGGGGGGATTGAAGACCCAGTACTTC
TRBD1	TRBV10-1	TRBJ1-1	NA	CASSESRQGRTEAFF	TGCGCCAGCAGTGAGTCGAGACAGGGACGGACTGAAGCTTTCTTT
NA	TRBV7-9	TRBJ2-1	once	CASSFSSIGTDNEQFF	TGTGCCAGCAGCTTTAGTTCAATAGGGACTGACAATGAGCAGTTCTTC
TRBD1	TRBV9	TRBJ2-1	NA	CASSLTGDPTYNEQFF	TGTGCCAGCAGCTTGACAGGGGACCCCACCTACAATGAGCAGTTCTTC
NA	TRBV6-2/TRBV6-3	TRBJ1-6	few	CASSYLEAYNSPLHF	TGTGCCAGCAGTTATCTGGAGGCCTATAATTCACCCCTCCACTTT
NA	TRBV19	TRBJ1-5	NA	CASSMYTGSEWDSNQPQHF	TGTGCCAGTAGTATGTATACAGGATCGGAATGGGATAGCAATCAGCCCCAGCATTTT
NA	TRBV5-1	TRBJ1-2	NA	CASSRGQEGGYTF	TGCGCCAGCAGCCGGGGACAAGAGGGTGGCTACACCTTC
TRBD1	TRBV6-6	TRBJ2-2	NA	CASSPRSGTANTGELFF	TGTGCCAGCAGTCCCAGATCCGGGACAGCGAACACCGGGGAGCTGTTTTTT
TRBD2	TRBV5-8	TRBJ2-1	NA	CASSSRLAAYNEQFF	TGTGCCAGCAGCTCCCGACTAGCGGCCTACAATGAGCAGTTCTTC
NA	TRBV6-4	TRBJ2-3	few	CASSRWPGREPSTDTQYF	TGTGCCAGCTCGAGATGGCCAGGCCGTGAGCCTAGCACAGATACGCAGTATTTT
TRBD1	TRBV11-2	TRBJ1-2	NA	CASSLHRTGEKTNYGYTF	TGTGCCAGCAGCTTACACCGGACAGGGGAGAAGACTAACTATGGCTACACCTTC
TRBD1	TRBV19	TRBJ1-1	NA	CASEQGARGTEAFF	TGTGCCAGCGAACAGGGGGCAAGGGGCACTGAAGCTTTCTTT
TRBD1	TRBV4-1	TRBJ2-7	NA	CASSQDRRGLNEQYF	TGCGCCAGCAGCCAAGATCGCAGGGGGCTCAACGAGCAGTACTTC
NA	TRBV27	TRBJ1-5	few	CASSPYGSTRYSNQPQHF	TGTGCCAGCAGTCCCTACGGCTCGACACGCTATAGCAATCAGCCCCAGCATTTT
TRBD1	TRBV18	TRBJ2-1	NA	CASSVGTGGDEQFF	TGTGCCAGCTCCGTAGGGACAGGGGGCGATGAGCAGTTCTTC
NA	TRBV2	TRBJ2-2	NA	CASSEQGFDTGELFF	TGTGCCAGCAGTGAACAGGGATTCGACACCGGGGAGCTGTTTTTT
NA	TRBV6-6	TRBJ2-1	NA	CASSLMAEYNEQFF	TGTGCCAGCAGTTTGATGGCGGAATACAATGAGCAGTTCTTC
TRBD1	TRBV5-1	TRBJ2-3	few	CASSRTGEGTDTQYF	TGCGCCAGCAGCCGGACAGGGGAGGGCACAGATACGCAGTATTTT
NA	TRBV6-5	TRBJ2-5	NA	CASSYSARGETQYF	TGTGCCAGCAGTTACTCAGCTAGGGGAGAGACCCAGTACTTC
TRBD1	TRBV5-1	TRBJ2-5	NA	CASSYTRDRVEETQYF	TGCGCCAGCAGCTACACCCGGGACAGGGTAGAGGAGACCCAGTACTTC
NA	TRBV28	TRBJ1-3	NA	CASSRTGELYSGNTIYF	TGTGCCAGCAGCCGCACCGGAGAGCTATACTCTGGAAACACCATATATTTT
NA	TRBV12-5	TRBJ1-2	NA	CASGLAPTRPTNYGYTF	TGTGCTAGTGGTTTGGCCCCGACAAGACCGACTAACTATGGCTACACCTTC
NA	TRBV5-6	TRBJ1-5	NA	CASSLTVNQPQHF	TGTGCCAGCAGCTTGACGGTAAATCAGCCCCAGCATTTT
NA	TRBV27	TRBJ2-1	NA	CASPESYNEQFF	TGTGCCAGTCCTGAGAGCTACAATGAGCAGTTCTTC
NA	TRBV29-1	TRBJ1-4	NA	CSVTGLGNEKLFF	TGCAGCGTCACAGGGTTAGGGAATGAAAAACTGTTTTTT
NA	TRBV10-3	TRBJ1-5	NA	CAISETVAGMGPQHF	TGTGCCATCAGTGAGACAGTTGCGGGGATGGGGCCCCAGCATTTT
TRBD1	TRBV6-5	TRBJ2-2	NA	CASSYSGQGGTGELFF	TGTGCCAGCAGTTACTCTGGACAGGGTGGGACCGGGGAGCTGTTTTTT
TRBD1	TRBV6-5	TRBJ2-4	once	CASSYSGTGAKNIQYF	TGTGCCAGCAGTTACTCAGGGACAGGGGCAAAAAACATTCAGTACTTC
TRBD1	TRBV4-1	TRBJ2-5	NA	CASSGQGLLETQYF	TGCGCCAGCAGCGGACAGGGGTTATTGGAGACCCAGTACTTC
TRBD1	TRBV5-1	TRBJ1-5	NA	CASSLTQGDQPQHF	TGCGCCAGCAGCCTGACCCAGGGGGATCAGCCCCAGCATTTT
NA	TRBV12-3/TRBV12-4	TRBJ1-5	NA	CASNQGSNQPQHF	TGTGCCAGCAATCAGGGGAGCAATCAGCCCCAGCATTTT
NA	TRBV3-1/TRBV3-2	TRBJ2-5	NA	CASSQPGSGFQETQYF	TGTGCCAGCAGCCAACCTGGAAGCGGGTTCCAAGAGACCCAGTACTTC
NA	TRBV9	TRBJ1-1	once	CASSAYGGTEAFF	TGTGCCAGCAGCGCATACGGGGGGACTGAAGCTTTCTTT
NA	TRBV24-1	TRBJ2-5	NA	CATSDSSRWQTQYF	TGTGCCACCAGTGATTCATCCAGGTGGCAGACCCAGTACTTC
NA	TRBV27	TRBJ2-7	once	CASSFSTISEQYF	TGTGCCAGCAGTTTTTCGACTATCTCCGAGCAGTACTTC
TRBD1	TRBV4-1	TRBJ2-7	NA	CASSRDRAGGSEQYF	TGCGCCAGCAGCCGTGACAGGGCTGGCGGGTCCGAGCAGTACTTC
TRBD2	TRBV11-3	TRBJ2-5	NA	CASSWGRVAGEETQYF	TGTGCCAGCAGCTGGGGGAGGGTAGCGGGAGAGGAGACCCAGTACTTC
NA	TRBV18	TRBJ1-2	NA	CASSPRGRDNVVSGYTF	TGTGCCAGCTCACCACGGGGCAGGGATAATGTCGTATCGGGCTACACCTTC
NA	TRBV3-1/TRBV3-2	TRBJ1-1	NA	CASSQVGGNTEAFF	TGTGCCAGCAGCCAAGTGGGGGGGAACACTGAAGCTTTCTTT
NA	TRBV11-3	TRBJ2-5	NA	CASSSGETQYF	TGTGCCAGCAGCTCCGGGGAGACCCAGTACTTC
TRBD1	TRBV4-1	TRBJ1-6	NA	CASSRTGGSYNSPLHF	TGCGCCAGCAGCCGCACAGGGGGCTCCTATAATTCACCCCTCCACTTT